The source of this T cell receptor beta chain is a study of T cell responses to AZD1222 COVID-19 vaccine. Profiling relied on immunoSEQ multiplex PCR, and the TCRdb table lists in-frame clones only, not all of them. The table includes 150,000 to 200,000 clones, roughly 94% detected once. The study's findings and limits: Spike-specific TCR breadth and depth both grew after two AZD1222 doses.

As to this clone: What it recognizes is unknown.

Second-dose groups at about 4 or about 12 weeks were pooled. V dropped 2 bases and J dropped 2; count of bases not matched to a gene: 6. Looked up from germline, CDR1 is MGHDK and CDR2 is SYGVNS. The CDR3 consists of 15 residues. Sequenced here: peripheral blood, sampled 28 days after the second AZD1222 dose. This rearrangement joins TRBV25-1 to TRBJ2-7, with 7 bases identical to TRBD2. The source of this sequence is an adult who received the AZD1222 COVID-19 vaccine. The CDR3 reads CASSEKGGRAYEQYF. CDR3 nucleotides: TGTGCCAGCAGTGAAAAGGGAGGGAGGGCCTACGAGCAGTACTTC.